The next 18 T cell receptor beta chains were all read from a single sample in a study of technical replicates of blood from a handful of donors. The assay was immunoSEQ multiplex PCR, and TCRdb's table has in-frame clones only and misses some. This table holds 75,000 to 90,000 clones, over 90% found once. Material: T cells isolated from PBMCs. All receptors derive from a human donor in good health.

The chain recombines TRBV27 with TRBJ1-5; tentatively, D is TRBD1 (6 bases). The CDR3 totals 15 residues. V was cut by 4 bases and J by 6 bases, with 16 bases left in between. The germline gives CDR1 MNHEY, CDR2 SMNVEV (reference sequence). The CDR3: CASSSLQGLRQPQHF. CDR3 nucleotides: TGTGCCAGCAGTTCCCTACAGGGTCTCCGTCAGCCCCAGCATTTT.

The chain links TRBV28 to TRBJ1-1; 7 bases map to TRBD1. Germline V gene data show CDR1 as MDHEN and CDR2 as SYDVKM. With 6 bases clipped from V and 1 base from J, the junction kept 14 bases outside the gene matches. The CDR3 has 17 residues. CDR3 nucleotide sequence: TGTGCCAGCAGCCGACGCTGGGACAGTTTGACGAACACTGAAGCTTTCTTT. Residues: CASSRRWDSLTNTEAFF.

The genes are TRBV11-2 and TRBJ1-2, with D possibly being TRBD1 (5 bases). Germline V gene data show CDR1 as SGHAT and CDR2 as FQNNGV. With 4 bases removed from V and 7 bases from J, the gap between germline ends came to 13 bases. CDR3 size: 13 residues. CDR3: CASSSTGARGYTF. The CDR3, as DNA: TGTGCCAGCAGCTCTACAGGAGCCCGTGGCTACACCTTC.

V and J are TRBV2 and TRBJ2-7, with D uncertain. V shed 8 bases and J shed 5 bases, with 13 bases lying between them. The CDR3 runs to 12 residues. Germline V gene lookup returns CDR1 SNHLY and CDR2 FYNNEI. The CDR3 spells CASRGVRDEQYF. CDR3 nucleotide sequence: TGTGCCAGCCGTGGGGTACGGGACGAGCAGTACTTC.

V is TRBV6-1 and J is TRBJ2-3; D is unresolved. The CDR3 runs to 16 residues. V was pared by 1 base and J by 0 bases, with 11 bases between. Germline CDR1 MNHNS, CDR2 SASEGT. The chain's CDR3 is CASSEEPFSSTDTQYF. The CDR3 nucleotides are TGTGCCAGCAGTGAAGAGCCATTCTCTAGCACAGATACGCAGTATTTT.

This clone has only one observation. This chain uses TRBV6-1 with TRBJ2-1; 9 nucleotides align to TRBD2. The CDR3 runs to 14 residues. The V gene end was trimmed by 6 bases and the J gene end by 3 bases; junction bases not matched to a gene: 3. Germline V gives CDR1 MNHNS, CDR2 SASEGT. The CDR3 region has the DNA TGTGCCAGCAGCCGGACTAGCGACTACAATGAGCAGTTCTTC. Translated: CASSRTSDYNEQFF.

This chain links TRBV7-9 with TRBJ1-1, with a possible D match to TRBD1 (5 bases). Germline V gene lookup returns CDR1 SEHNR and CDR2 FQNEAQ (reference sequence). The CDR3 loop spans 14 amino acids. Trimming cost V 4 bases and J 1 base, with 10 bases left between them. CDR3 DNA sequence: TGTGCCAGCAGCTCAGCAGACAGGAACACTGAAGCTTTCTTT. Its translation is CASSSADRNTEAFF.

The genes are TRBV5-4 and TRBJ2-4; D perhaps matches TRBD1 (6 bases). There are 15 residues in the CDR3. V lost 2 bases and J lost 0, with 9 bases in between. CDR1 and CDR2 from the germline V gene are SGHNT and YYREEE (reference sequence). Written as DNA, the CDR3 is TGTGCCAGCAGCTTACTGGGGGCAGCCAAAAACATTCAGTACTTC. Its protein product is CASSLLGAAKNIQYF.

The CDR3 DNA follows: TGTGCCAGCAGCCCACGGACTAGCGGGAGTAATAACGAGCAGTACTTC. Translation gives CASSPRTSGSNNEQYF. J is TRBJ2-7 and V is TRBV7-2, with 13 bases aligning to TRBD2. The CDR3 sequence is 16 residues long. The V gene end was trimmed by 5 bases and the J gene end by 5 bases; junction bases not matched to a gene: 9. Per germline, CDR1 SGHTA and CDR2 FQGNSA.

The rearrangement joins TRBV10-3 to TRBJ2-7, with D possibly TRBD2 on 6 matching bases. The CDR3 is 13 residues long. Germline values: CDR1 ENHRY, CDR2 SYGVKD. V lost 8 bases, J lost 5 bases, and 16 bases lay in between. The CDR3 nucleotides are TGTGCCATCTCATACTCCGGGGAGGACGAGCAGTACTTC. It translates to CAISYSGEDEQYF.

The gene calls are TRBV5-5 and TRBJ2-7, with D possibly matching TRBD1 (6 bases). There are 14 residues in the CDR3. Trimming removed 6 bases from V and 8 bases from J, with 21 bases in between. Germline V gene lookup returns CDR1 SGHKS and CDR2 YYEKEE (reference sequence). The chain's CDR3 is CASTNPGTLEQQYF. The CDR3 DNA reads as TGTGCCAGCACGAACCCCGGGACACTCGAGCAGCAGTACTTC.

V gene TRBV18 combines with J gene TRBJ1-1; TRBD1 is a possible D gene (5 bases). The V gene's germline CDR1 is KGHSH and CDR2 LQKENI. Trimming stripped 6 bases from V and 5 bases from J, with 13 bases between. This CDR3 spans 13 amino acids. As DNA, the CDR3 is TGTGCCAGCTCGCTTACCGGGGGGACTGAAGCTTTCTTT. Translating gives CASSLTGGTEAFF.

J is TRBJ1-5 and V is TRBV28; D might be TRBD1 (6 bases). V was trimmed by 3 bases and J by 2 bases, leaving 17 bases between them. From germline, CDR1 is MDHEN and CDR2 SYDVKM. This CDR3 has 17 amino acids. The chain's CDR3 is CASSFSAGVGGNQPQHF. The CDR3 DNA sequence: TGTGCCAGCAGTTTCTCGGCAGGGGTGGGAGGCAATCAGCCCCAGCATTTT.

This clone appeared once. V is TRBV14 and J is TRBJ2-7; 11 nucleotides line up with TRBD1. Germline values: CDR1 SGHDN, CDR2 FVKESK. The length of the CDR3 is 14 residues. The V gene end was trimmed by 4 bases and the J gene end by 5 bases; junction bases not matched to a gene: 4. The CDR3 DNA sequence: TGTGCCAGCAGCCCCTGGACAGGGGGCCACGAGCAGTACTTC. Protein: CASSPWTGGHEQYF.

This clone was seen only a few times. The CDR3, as DNA: TGTGCCAGTAGTATAGACAGGGTCAACTATGGCTACACCTTC. Amino acids: CASSIDRVNYGYTF. The chain recombines TRBV19 with TRBJ1-2, with D perhaps TRBD1 (5 bases). The CDR3 sequence is 14 residues long. V dropped 0 bases and J dropped 2 bases, with 7 bases sitting between them. The V gene's germline CDR1 is LNHDA and CDR2 SQIVND (reference sequence).

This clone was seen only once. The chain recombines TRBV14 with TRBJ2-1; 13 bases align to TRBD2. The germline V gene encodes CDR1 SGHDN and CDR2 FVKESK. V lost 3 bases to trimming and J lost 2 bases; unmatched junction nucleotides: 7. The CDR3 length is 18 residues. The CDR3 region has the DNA TGTGCCAGCAGCCATGGACTAGCGGGAGAAGAAACCTACAATGAGCAGTTCTTC. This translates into CASSHGLAGEETYNEQFF.

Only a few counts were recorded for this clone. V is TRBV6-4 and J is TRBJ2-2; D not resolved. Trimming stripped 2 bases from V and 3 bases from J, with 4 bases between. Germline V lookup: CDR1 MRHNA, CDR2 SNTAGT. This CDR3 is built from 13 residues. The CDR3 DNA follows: TGTGCCAGCAGTGACCGGGACACCGGGGAGCTGTTTTTT. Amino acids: CASSDRDTGELFF.

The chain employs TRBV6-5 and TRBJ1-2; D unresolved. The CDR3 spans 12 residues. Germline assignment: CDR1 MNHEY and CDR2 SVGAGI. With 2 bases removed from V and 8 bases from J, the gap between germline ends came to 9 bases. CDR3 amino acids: CASSYRPGGYTF. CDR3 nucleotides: TGTGCCAGCAGTTACCGCCCCGGGGGCTACACCTTC.